These 32 T cell receptor beta chains share one sample of origin, sequenced in a study of shared clonotypes between healthy human individuals. Data came from immunoSEQ multiplex PCR; TCRdb stores just in-frame clones and leaves some out. The data show about 2.3 million clones, with 85% to 95% seen just once and 0.37% held by the top ten. The sample was naive CD4+ T cells from PBMCs. Specified subset: CD45RA+ positively selected. The source of these receptors is a young man in good health. Some clones in this sample may be carry-over from other donors' samples.

This clone was detected only a few times. The chain couples TRBV2 to TRBJ1-1, with D possibly being TRBD1 (6 bases). The CDR3 sequence is 14 residues long. Germline V CDR1 and CDR2: SNHLY, FYNNEI. V was trimmed by 6 bases and J by 1 base, leaving 12 bases between them. The CDR3 region has the DNA TGTGCCAGCAGCGGCAGGGGATCGAACACTGAAGCTTTCTTT. It encodes CASSGRGSNTEAFF.

The J gene is TRBJ1-2, the V gene TRBV9; D might be TRBD1 (6 bases). CDR1 is SGDLS, CDR2 YYNGEE, per germline. The CDR3 runs 15 residues. V dropped 4 bases and J dropped 5 bases, with 18 bases sitting between them. The CDR3 DNA reads as TGTGCCAGCAGCCCGAGGGGGGCTTTAGTGTATGGCTACACCTTC. The encoded protein is CASSPRGALVYGYTF. Variable domain in full (rest from reference TRBV9 and TRBJ1-2): DSGVTQTPKHLITATGQRVTLRCSPRSGDLSVYWYQQSLDQGLQFLIQYYNGEERAKGNILERFSAQQFPDLHSELNLSSLELGDSALYFCASSPRGALVYGYTFGSGTRLTVV.

The J gene is TRBJ2-7, the V gene TRBV2; TRBD1 might be the D (6 bases). With 8 bases removed from V and 5 bases from J, the gap between germline ends came to 22 bases. The germline V gene encodes CDR1 SNHLY and CDR2 FYNNEI. The length of the CDR3 is 15 residues. CDR3 loop: CASGGRKAGSHEQYF. In nucleotides, the CDR3 is TGTGCCAGCGGGGGCAGGAAGGCAGGATCCCACGAGCAGTACTTC.

The V gene is TRBV15, the J gene TRBJ2-4, with D unresolved. Germline values: CDR1 LNHNV, CDR2 YYDKDF (reference sequence). The V end lost 8 bases, the J end lost 7 bases, and 9 bases lay between the germline ends. The CDR3 has 11 residues. Written as DNA, the CDR3 is TGTGCCACCGGCGTAGGGAACATTCAGTACTTC. Amino acid sequence: CATGVGNIQYF.

The CDR3 DNA sequence: TGTGCCAGCAGGGACCCCTGGGAAACCTATGGCTACACCTTC. This sequence encodes CASRDPWETYGYTF. The chain employs TRBV28 and TRBJ1-2; D ambiguous. The CDR3 extends over 14 amino acids. V dropped 6 bases and J dropped 4 bases, with 15 bases sitting between them. Per the germline V gene, CDR1 is MDHEN and CDR2 is SYDVKM.

The chain is built from TRBV5-1 and TRBJ1-2; 8 bases line up with TRBD1. From germline, CDR1 is SGHRS and CDR2 YFSETQ. The V and J ends lost 4 bases and 8 bases, in that order; junction bases with no gene match: 16. This CDR3 contains 16 residues. CDR3 loop: CASSREGQATPKGYTF. CDR3 DNA: TGCGCCAGCAGCCGGGAGGGACAGGCTACCCCCAAAGGCTACACCTTC.

This chain joins TRBV5-1 and TRBJ2-7; 7 nucleotides line up with TRBD2. The CDR3 is 12 residues long. The ends lost 2 bases at V and 7 bases at J; junction bases unmatched: 3. From germline, CDR1 is SGHRS and CDR2 YFSETQ. In DNA form, the CDR3 reads TGCGCCAGCAGCTTCCTAGCGGCAGAGCAGTACTTC. Its protein is CASSFLAAEQYF.

This rearrangement joins TRBV5-1 to TRBJ1-2; D may be TRBD1 (5 bases). The germline V gene encodes CDR1 SGHRS and CDR2 YFSETQ. This CDR3 is built from 14 residues. Trimming took off 0 bases at V and 5 bases at J, with 11 bases between the two ends. The CDR3 DNA sequence: TGCGCCAGCAGCTTGGAGGGGATTGGGTATGGCTACACCTTC. It is translated as CASSLEGIGYGYTF.

The rearrangement joins TRBV18 to TRBJ1-3; the D is unclear. This CDR3 is 16 amino acids long. Trimming removed 1 base at V and 0 bases at J, with 10 bases between. The germline CDR1 and CDR2 sequences are KGHSH and LQKENI. CDR3 region: CASSPLLSGSGNTIYF. The DNA for the CDR3 is TGTGCCAGCTCACCACTCCTTTCGGGCTCTGGAAACACCATATATTTT.

This clone showed up just once. In DNA form, the CDR3 reads TGTGCCAGCAGTACTCGGACAGCGGGAGTTGGCGAGCAGTACTTC. It specifies CASSTRTAGVGEQYF. The chain combines TRBV27 with TRBJ2-7; TRBD2 matches at 8 bases. This CDR3 comprises 15 residues. CDR1 and CDR2 from the germline V gene are MNHEY and SMNVEV (reference sequence). V lost 5 bases to trimming and J lost 6 bases; unmatched junction nucleotides: 12.

The chain is built from TRBV28 and TRBJ2-2, with D unclear. V was clipped by 6 bases and J by 7 bases, with 15 bases between them. The CDR3 spans 14 residues. Looked up from germline, CDR1 is MDHEN and CDR2 is SYDVKM. CDR3 nucleotides: TGTGCCAGCAGCCCTCGAAGAACCGGCGGGGAGCTGTTTTTT. Translating gives CASSPRRTGGELFF. Full variable domain (rest looked up from reference TRBV28 and TRBJ2-2): DVKVTQSSRYLVKRTGEKVFLECVQDMDHENMFWYRQDPGLGLRLIYFSYDVKMKEKGDIPEGYSVSREKKERFSLILESASTNQTSMYLCASSPRRTGGELFFGEGSRLTVL.

The rearrangement uses TRBV5-1 and TRBJ2-7; D may be TRBD1 (7 bases). V was shortened by 4 bases and J by 3 bases, with 17 bases between the two germline ends. Germline V CDR1 and CDR2: SGHRS, YFSETQ. The CDR3 is made up of 15 amino acids. DNA for the CDR3: TGCGCCAGCAGCCTCCCGACAGGGACTGGCTACGAGCAGTACTTC. It yields the protein CASSLPTGTGYEQYF.

V is TRBV5-1 and J is TRBJ1-1, with D possibly TRBD1 on 5 matching bases. V dropped 0 bases and J dropped 4 bases, with 16 bases sitting between them. The CDR3 totals 16 residues. The germline gives CDR1 SGHRS, CDR2 YFSETQ. This CDR3 is CASSLGFRGPGTEAFF. DNA of the CDR3: TGCGCCAGCAGCTTGGGATTTAGGGGTCCGGGCACTGAAGCTTTCTTT.

V usage is TRBV7-2 and J usage is TRBJ2-5; D gene ambiguous. Germline values: CDR1 SGHTA, CDR2 FQGNSA. CDR3 length equals 12 residues. V gave up 3 bases and J gave up 5 bases, with 7 bases separating them. For the CDR3, the DNA is TGTGCCAGCAGCTTTTTAGGGGAGACCCAGTACTTC. Protein sequence: CASSFLGETQYF.

The rearrangement uses TRBV5-1 and TRBJ1-3; D remains unclear. V lost 4 bases and J 4 bases, leaving 18 bases between the germline ends. Looked up from germline, CDR1 is SGHRS and CDR2 is YFSETQ. There are 16 residues in the CDR3. Here the CDR3 reads CASSDQPPEKGNTIYF. The CDR3 DNA reads TGCGCCAGCAGCGACCAACCCCCGGAAAAGGGAAACACCATATATTTT.

The chain has TRBV5-4 and TRBJ2-1, with 8 bases aligning to TRBD2. V shed 0 bases, J shed 6 bases, and the junction held 5 bases outside the gene matches. Germline CDR1 is SGHNT and CDR2 is YYREEE (reference sequence). This CDR3 contains 15 residues. The CDR3 DNA is TGTGCCAGCAGCTTGGCCCAGCGGGGGACCAATGAGCAGTTCTTC. Protein sequence: CASSLAQRGTNEQFF.

This rearrangement joins TRBV21-1 to TRBJ2-2; the table's TRBD1 call for D was not verified on the DNA. TRBV21-1 is a pseudogene segment. The CDR3 spans 16 residues. CDR3 sequence (DNA): TGTGCCAGCAGCAGCAGGAACAAATTGAACACCGGGGAGCTGTTTTTT. Amino acid sequence: CASSSRNKLNTGELFF.

The chain carries TRBV7-2 and TRBJ2-3, with 9 bases fitting TRBD2. The length of the CDR3 is 14 residues. The ends lost 4 bases at V and 8 bases at J; junction bases unmatched: 7. CDR1 and CDR2 from the germline V gene are SGHTA and FQGNSA. Here the CDR3 DNA reads TGTGCCAGCAGCTGGCGGACTAGCGAGGGTACGCAGTATTTT. It codes for CASSWRTSEGTQYF.

This clone was observed once. This chain uses TRBV19 with TRBJ2-3, with D perhaps matching TRBD2 (6 bases). The CDR3 extends over 15 amino acids. Germline CDR1 is LNHDA and CDR2 is SQIVND (reference sequence). V was pared by 3 bases and J by 1 base, with 11 bases between. The chain's CDR3 is CASSIYGRRTDTQYF. The CDR3 DNA reads as TGTGCCAGTAGTATCTATGGGAGGCGCACAGATACGCAGTATTTT.

The chain recombines TRBV28 with TRBJ1-5; no firm D call. V lost 8 bases, J lost 0 bases, and 17 bases lay in between. CDR3 length: 16 amino acids. Looked up from germline, CDR1 is MDHEN and CDR2 is SYDVKM. CDR3 bases: TGTGCCAGCTTTGATACATCCAGATATAGCAATCAGCCCCAGCATTTT. Its protein product is CASFDTSRYSNQPQHF.

The genes are TRBV5-1 and TRBJ2-3, with 9 bases identical to TRBD1. This CDR3 is built from 15 residues. From germline, CDR1 is SGHRS and CDR2 YFSETQ. The ends lost 4 bases at V and 5 bases at J; junction bases unmatched: 8. CDR3 loop: CASSHGQGRGDTQYF. The DNA for the CDR3 is TGCGCCAGCAGCCACGGACAGGGGCGAGGAGATACGCAGTATTTT.

The CDR3 nucleotides are TGTGCCAGTAGTATATCTAGGGCAAAGGTGGGCAATCAGCCCCAGCATTTT. It specifies CASSISRAKVGNQPQHF. The chain has TRBV19 and TRBJ1-5; no definite D call. The germline V gene encodes CDR1 LNHDA and CDR2 SQIVND (reference sequence). CDR3 length: 17 residues. The V gene lost 2 bases and the J gene lost 2 bases, with 16 bases spanning the gap.

The genes are TRBV5-4 and TRBJ1-5; no firm D call. Germline V gene sequence: CDR1 SGHNT, CDR2 YYREEE (reference sequence). This CDR3 has 14 residues. V was shortened by 0 bases and J by 4 bases, with 8 bases between the two germline ends. In nucleotides, the CDR3 is TGTGCCAGCAGCTTGGGGCCAGGTAATCAGCCCCAGCATTTT. It codes for CASSLGPGNQPQHF.

The chain employs TRBV5-4 and TRBJ2-5, with D maybe TRBD1 (6 bases). This CDR3 has 15 residues. CDR1 is SGHNT, CDR2 YYREEE, per germline (reference sequence). Trimming stripped 0 bases from V and 5 bases from J, with 14 bases between. This CDR3 reads CASSLGSRGAETQYF. The CDR3 coding sequence is TGTGCCAGCAGCTTGGGATCCAGGGGCGCGGAGACCCAGTACTTC.

The DNA for the CDR3 is TGCGCCAGCAGCCAAGCACCAAGACTAGCGGCTACTATGGGGGATGAGCAGTTCTTC. This codes for CASSQAPRLAATMGDEQFF. The chain couples TRBV4-3 to TRBJ2-1; 9 bases agree with TRBD2. V trimming: 1 base; J trimming: 8 bases; junction bases outside the gene matches: 18. Germline V gene sequence: CDR1 LGHNA, CDR2 YSLEER. The CDR3 sequence is 19 residues long.

This chain links TRBV9 with TRBJ1-1; D gene ambiguous. Trimming left V 3 bases short and J 2 bases short, with 11 bases between. Germline CDR1 SGDLS, CDR2 YYNGEE. This CDR3 comprises 14 residues. The CDR3: CASSATAANTEAFF. The DNA of the CDR3 is TGTGCCAGCAGCGCCACGGCAGCCAACACTGAAGCTTTCTTT.

The chain has TRBV28 and TRBJ1-4; TRBD1 might be the D (5 bases). CDR3 length: 14 amino acids. CDR1 MDHEN and CDR2 SYDVKM come from the germline V gene. Trimming took off 1 base at V and 6 bases at J, with 9 bases between the two ends. The CDR3 protein is CASSLLSGYEKLFF. CDR3 sequence (DNA): TGTGCCAGCAGTTTATTGTCAGGGTATGAAAAACTGTTTTTT. The full variable domain, with the rest looked up from reference TRBV28 and TRBJ1-4, is DVKVTQSSRYLVKRTGEKVFLECVQDMDHENMFWYRQDPGLGLRLIYFSYDVKMKEKGDIPEGYSVSREKKERFSLILESASTNQTSMYLCASSLLSGYEKLFFGSGTQLSVL.

This chain joins TRBV15 and TRBJ1-3; the D gene is possibly TRBD1 (6 bases). The CDR3 is 18 residues long. The V and J ends lost 1 base and 0 bases respectively, with 16 bases between them. CDR1 and CDR2 (germline): LNHNV, YYDKDF (reference sequence). The CDR3 bases are TGTGCCACCAGCAGAGGCGGGGGGCCATCCTTCTCTGGAAACACCATATATTTT. This translates into CATSRGGGPSFSGNTIYF.

The genes are TRBV6-1 and TRBJ2-2; D is unresolved. Germline CDR1 is MNHNS and CDR2 is SASEGT. The CDR3 runs 12 residues. V lost 2 bases to trimming and J lost 3 bases, with 1 base between them. CDR3 nucleotides: TGTGCCAGCAGTGAATACACCGGGGAGCTGTTTTTT. Translation: CASSEYTGELFF.

The chain uses TRBV10-2 and TRBJ1-1, with 7 bases matching TRBD1. CDR3 size: 16 residues. The trim removed 6 bases at V and 4 bases at J, leaving 14 bases unmatched. Germline CDR1 reads WSHSY; CDR2 reads SAAADI. CDR3 loop: CASSNKRTGWGTEAFF. The CDR3 DNA is TGCGCCAGCAGCAACAAAAGGACAGGTTGGGGCACTGAAGCTTTCTTT.

The CDR3, as DNA: TGTGCCAGCAGGCGGACAGGGGGGACAGATACGCAGTATTTT. This gives the protein CASRRTGGTDTQYF. The gene calls are TRBV11-2 and TRBJ2-3, with 10 positions matching TRBD1. The V and J ends lost 6 bases and 3 bases, in that order; junction bases with no gene match: 3. From germline, CDR1 is SGHAT and CDR2 FQNNGV. There are 14 residues in the CDR3.

The chain has TRBV27 and TRBJ2-1; 14 nucleotides line up with TRBD2. CDR1 is MNHEY and CDR2 is SMNVEV in the germline V gene (reference sequence). This CDR3 contains 16 residues. Trimming removed 7 bases from V and 4 bases from J; junction bases left unmatched: 6. In nucleotides, the CDR3 is TGTGCCAGCAAGAGACTAGCGGGAGGGGGTTACAATGAGCAGTTCTTC. This gives the protein CASKRLAGGGYNEQFF.